Below, 27 T cell receptor beta chains from the same sample are listed, as sequenced in a study of blood T cell repertoires in COVID-19. Libraries were prepared by immunoSEQ multiplex PCR; TCRdb keeps only in-frame clonotypes and omits some of them. The sample shows over 30,000 clones, roughly 88% of them seen only once. Sequenced sample: peripheral blood. These receptors were taken from a human donor in a cohort sampled during active COVID-19.

Concerning this clone: The same CDR3 can be traced to other DNA sequences in this sample. CDR3 sequence reads: CASSLGGAGELFF. The CDR3 nucleotides are TGTGCCAGCAGCTTGGGGGGGGCCGGGGAGCTGTTTTTT. The rearrangement links TRBV7-2 to TRBJ2-2; 7 nucleotides agree with TRBD2. The V and J ends lost 3 bases and 6 bases, in that order; junction bases with no gene match: 1. From germline, CDR1 is SGHTA and CDR2 FQGNSA. CDR3 length: 13 residues. The variable domain in full, completed from reference TRBV7-2 and TRBJ2-2, reads GAGVSQSPSNKVTEKGKDVELRCDPISGHTALYWYRQSLGQGLEFLIYFQGNSAPDKSGLPSDRFSAERTGGSVSTLTIQRTQQEDSAVYLCASSLGGAGELFFGEGSRLTVL.

The V and J genes are TRBV6-5 and TRBJ1-2; 8 bases map to TRBD1. The germline V gene has CDR1 MNHEY and CDR2 SVGAGI. Trimming cost V 6 bases and J 8 bases; bases outside gene matches: 11. The CDR3 contains 14 residues. The CDR3 protein is CASSSGTGLWGYTF. CDR3 coding DNA: TGTGCCAGCAGCTCCGGGACAGGCCTATGGGGCTACACCTTC.

This chain links TRBV2 with TRBJ2-7; perhaps TRBD2 as D (5 bases). The CDR3 is 14 amino acids. The V gene's germline CDR1 is SNHLY and CDR2 FYNNEI. V was clipped by 6 bases and J by 1 base, with 13 bases between them. Here the CDR3 reads CASSPRGPSYEQYF. DNA for the CDR3: TGTGCCAGCAGCCCACGGGGTCCATCCTACGAGCAGTACTTC. The variable domain in full, completed from reference TRBV2 and TRBJ2-7, reads EPEVTQTPSHQVTQMGQEVILRCVPISNHLYFYWYRQILGQKVEFLVSFYNNEISEKSEIFDDQFSVERPDGSNFTLKIRSTKLEDSAMYFCASSPRGPSYEQYFGPGTRLTVT.

The V gene is TRBV5-5, the J gene TRBJ1-1; D is possibly TRBD1 (6 bases). Germline V gene lookup returns CDR1 SGHKS and CDR2 YYEKEE (reference sequence). The V end lost 0 bases, the J end lost 5 bases, and 14 bases lay between the germline ends. The CDR3 consists of 15 residues. The CDR3 reads CASSLVSGVMTEAFF. DNA for the CDR3: TGTGCCAGCAGCTTGGTTTCAGGGGTGATGACTGAAGCTTTCTTT.

V gene TRBV6-5 combines with J gene TRBJ2-5; D is uncertain. The germline V gene encodes CDR1 MNHEY and CDR2 SVGAGI. The CDR3 spans 12 residues. Trimming shortened V by 8 bases and J by 4 bases, and 11 bases separated the two germline ends. DNA of the CDR3: TGTGCCAGCCGGGTAGTGGGAGAGACCCAGTACTTC. Its translation: CASRVVGETQYF.

The rearrangement uses TRBV9 and TRBJ1-2; TRBD1 aligns across 8 bases. The CDR3 covers 17 residues. The V gene's germline CDR1 is SGDLS and CDR2 YYNGEE. With V trimmed by 0 bases and J by 6 bases, 13 bases remained unmatched. The CDR3 loop reads CASSVVRENRGYDGYTF. CDR3 DNA sequence: TGTGCCAGCAGCGTAGTGCGTGAAAACAGGGGGTATGATGGCTACACCTTC.

The chain employs TRBV19 and TRBJ2-2; D might be TRBD2 (6 bases). CDR1 is LNHDA, CDR2 SQIVND, per germline (reference sequence). This CDR3 comprises 16 residues. The V and J ends lost 3 bases and 3 bases respectively, with 14 bases between them. The CDR3 bases are TGTGCCAGTAGTATGGACGGGAGAGGAGACACCGGGGAGCTGTTTTTT. Its translation: CASSMDGRGDTGELFF.

J is TRBJ2-7 and V is TRBV19; 12 nucleotides match TRBD1. V shed 4 bases and J 5 bases; nucleotides not matched to a gene: 6. The germline V gene encodes CDR1 LNHDA and CDR2 SQIVND (reference sequence). CDR3 length: 15 residues. CDR3 sequence (DNA): TGTGCCAGTAGTACCGGGACAGGGGGCAGGGACGAGCAGTACTTC. Its translation: CASSTGTGGRDEQYF.

This chain joins TRBV6-6 and TRBJ2-3, with a tentative D call TRBD1 (6 bases). This CDR3 is 15 amino acids long. Trimming shortened V by 5 bases and J by 2 bases, and 14 bases separated the two germline ends. Germline CDR1 reads MNHNY; CDR2 reads SVGAGI (reference sequence). The CDR3 loop is CASSKTGVNTDTQYF. CDR3 bases: TGTGCCAGCAGTAAGACAGGCGTCAACACAGATACGCAGTATTTT.

V usage is TRBV19 and J usage is TRBJ1-3; TRBD1 aligns across 9 bases. Losses at the gene ends were 6 bases for V and 4 bases for J; bases not matched to a gene: 7. The V gene's germline CDR1 is LNHDA and CDR2 SQIVND (reference sequence). This CDR3 comprises 15 residues. The chain's CDR3 is CASSRNRGQGNTIYF. CDR3 nucleotides: TGTGCCAGTAGCAGGAACAGGGGGCAAGGAAACACCATATATTTT.

The chain uses TRBV30 and TRBJ1-1; D is unresolved. The CDR3 length is 14 residues. Germline values: CDR1 GTSNPN, CDR2 SVGIG (reference sequence). Trimming left V 1 base short and J 5 bases short, with 14 bases between. This chain's CDR3 is CAWSETFVRTEAFF. CDR3 coding DNA: TGTGCCTGGAGTGAAACCTTTGTCCGGACTGAAGCTTTCTTT.

In its sample, this clone was seen once. The chain is built from TRBV10-3 and TRBJ1-5; D is uncertain. The CDR3 spans 16 residues. Germline V CDR1 and CDR2: ENHRY, SYGVKD. The V end was cut by 2 bases, the J end by 9 bases, with 20 bases between. As DNA, the CDR3 is TGTGCCATCAGTGAGGGTCAGACCCCCGTCGAGGGGCCCCAGCATTTT. Its translation is CAISEGQTPVEGPQHF.

The chain recombines TRBV3-1 (or the pseudogene TRBV3-2) with TRBJ2-5; TRBD2 aligns across 13 bases. The germline CDR1 and CDR2 sequences are LGHDT and YNNKEL (reference sequence). V dropped 3 bases and J dropped 5; count of bases not matched to a gene: 15. The CDR3 extends over 19 amino acids. CDR3 DNA sequence: TGTGCCAGCAGCCAGCGGCGGGGGACTAGCGGGACAATGAGGGAGACCCAGTACTTC. Translated, it gives CASSQRRGTSGTMRETQYF.

The V call is TRBV18, the J call TRBJ1-6, with 7 bases matching TRBD1. Germline loops: CDR1 KGHSH, CDR2 LQKENI. The V and J ends lost 4 bases and 8 bases, in that order; junction bases with no gene match: 2. The CDR3 is made up of 13 amino acids. The CDR3 sequence: CASSRTGDSPLHF. The CDR3 DNA follows: TGTGCCAGCTCACGAACAGGGGATTCACCCCTCCACTTT.

V usage is TRBV2 and J usage is TRBJ2-1, with 12 bases aligning to TRBD2. There are 15 residues in the CDR3. The V gene's germline CDR1 is SNHLY and CDR2 FYNNEI. Unmatched junction bases numbered 5, after V lost 6 bases and J lost 5 bases. CDR3 region: CASRPLAGGNNEQFF. In nucleotides, the CDR3 is TGTGCCAGCAGGCCGCTAGCGGGAGGGAACAATGAGCAGTTCTTC.

V and J are TRBV4-2 and TRBJ2-1; D gene ambiguous. Trimming shortened V by 0 bases and J by 8 bases, and 26 bases separated the two germline ends. The CDR3 sequence is 19 residues long. Germline CDR1 LGHNA, CDR2 YNFKEQ. The CDR3 sequence: CASSQDRGSGNPKGHEQFF. DNA for the CDR3: TGTGCCAGCAGCCAAGATCGAGGATCGGGTAATCCAAAAGGCCATGAGCAGTTCTTC.

CDR3 region: CASSSTASGNTIYF. CDR3 sequence (DNA): TGTGCCAGTAGTAGTACTGCCTCTGGAAACACCATATATTTT. V and J are TRBV19 and TRBJ1-3; D not certain. Germline V lookup: CDR1 LNHDA, CDR2 SQIVND (reference sequence). CDR3 length equals 14 residues. V lost 4 bases, J lost 0 bases, and 7 bases lay in between.

The CDR3 loop is CASRGDLGRGNTIYF. The CDR3 region has the DNA TGTGCCAGCAGGGGAGACCTAGGGCGTGGAAACACCATATATTTT. The V and J genes are TRBV6-5 and TRBJ1-3; D is ambiguous. Germline CDR1 reads MNHEY; CDR2 reads SVGAGI. The CDR3 is made up of 15 amino acids. V lost 6 bases and J lost 3, with 15 bases in between.

The chain joins TRBV4-1 to TRBJ2-5; 9 positions match TRBD2. The CDR3 sequence is 17 residues long. V was pared by 0 bases and J by 2 bases, with 7 bases of the junction left unmatched. The germline CDR1 and CDR2 sequences are MGHRA and YSYEKL. The CDR3 DNA follows: TGCGCCAGCAGCCAAGATTTTCTAGCGGGGCCTCAAGAGACCCAGTACTTC. It specifies CASSQDFLAGPQETQYF.

V is TRBV23-1 and J is TRBJ1-5; D is perhaps TRBD1 (5 bases). Being an ORF, TRBV23-1 has a function that is uncertain. V was trimmed by 0 bases and J by 3 bases, leaving 12 bases between them. This CDR3 contains 16 residues. The CDR3 coding sequence is TGCGCCAGCAGTCAATCGCCCGGACAAGTCAATCAGCCCCAGCATTTT. This gives the protein CASSQSPGQVNQPQHF.

V is TRBV3-1 (or the pseudogene TRBV3-2) and J is TRBJ1-4; D unclear. The germline CDR1 and CDR2 sequences are LGHDT and YNNKEL (reference sequence). The CDR3 has 15 residues. Trimming shortened V by 7 bases and J by 10 bases, and 22 bases separated the two germline ends. The CDR3 sequence: CASTKDPHISGKLFF. The DNA of the CDR3 is TGTGCCAGCACCAAAGATCCCCACATATCTGGAAAACTGTTTTTT.

J is TRBJ1-6 and V is TRBV6-1; 8 bases are a match to TRBD1. This CDR3 is 16 amino acids long. Germline assignment: CDR1 MNHNS and CDR2 SASEGT. The junction had 6 bases not matched to a gene; V was cut back by 1 base and J by 7 bases. CDR3 residues: CASSEDRTGLNSPLHF. DNA of the CDR3: TGTGCCAGCAGTGAAGATAGGACAGGGCTCAATTCACCCCTCCACTTT.

V is TRBV5-4 and J is TRBJ1-3; D is uncertain. V dropped 4 bases and J dropped 4 bases, with 9 bases sitting between them. Germline lookup yields CDR1 SGHNT and CDR2 YYREEE (reference sequence). The CDR3 spans 13 residues. The DNA for the CDR3 is TGTGCCAGCAGCATAGATCCCGGAAACACCATATATTTT. Protein: CASSIDPGNTIYF.

The V call is TRBV29-1, the J call TRBJ2-7, with 9 positions matching TRBD1. Unmatched junction bases numbered 10, after V lost 7 bases and J lost 6 bases. There are 13 residues in the CDR3. Germline V gene lookup returns CDR1 SQVTM and CDR2 ANQGSEA. DNA for the CDR3: TGCAGCGCGTGGACAGGGGACGGGGGCGAGCAGTACTTC. Translating it yields CSAWTGDGGEQYF.

This chain connects TRBV7-2 to TRBJ2-3; 11 nucleotides line up with TRBD2. The germline gives CDR1 SGHTA, CDR2 FQGNSA. J lost 6 bases, V lost 3 bases, and 8 bases had no gene match. The CDR3 length is 16 residues. CDR3 in DNA: TGTGCCAGCAGCTTTAGCGGGAGGGCAGAGGGGGATACGCAGTATTTT. Amino acid sequence: CASSFSGRAEGDTQYF.

This chain links TRBV27 with TRBJ1-4; 7 bases map to TRBD1. This CDR3 spans 18 amino acids. Germline V gene data show CDR1 as MNHEY and CDR2 as SMNVEV (reference sequence). After removal of 2 bases from V and 4 bases from J, the junction contained 13 bases not matched to a gene. The CDR3 reads CASSLISGTALNNEKLFF. The CDR3 coding sequence is TGTGCCAGCAGTTTAATTTCCGGGACAGCTCTAAATAATGAAAAACTGTTTTTT.

J is TRBJ1-1 and V is TRBV5-1; 9 bases map to TRBD1. V lost 0 bases to trimming and J lost 11 bases; unmatched junction nucleotides: 5. There are 13 residues in the CDR3. Germline V lookup: CDR1 SGHRS, CDR2 YFSETQ. The CDR3 loop is CASSLEVGQGAFF. The CDR3 DNA reads as TGCGCCAGCAGCTTGGAAGTAGGACAGGGGGCTTTCTTT.